These 6 T cell receptor beta chains share one sample of origin, sequenced in a study of beta chain features in type 1 diabetes. Sequenced material consisted of expressed TCRB transcripts (all of the isolated RNA was reverse transcribed). Libraries were prepared by immunoSEQ multiplex PCR; TCRdb keeps only in-frame clonotypes and omits some of them. Of over 700,000 clones in the sample, roughly 17% are singletons; the top ten hold 0.02% to 0.03%. Specimen: naive CD4+ T cells from blood. The receptors were gathered from a woman younger than 35 in good health.

The gene calls are TRBV28 and TRBJ1-1; TRBD1 matches 9 bases. The CDR3 consists of 16 residues. CDR1 and CDR2 from the germline V gene are MDHEN and SYDVKM. V trimming: 6 bases; J trimming: 5 bases; junction bases outside the gene matches: 13. The CDR3 coding sequence is TGTGCCAGCAGCAGTCCCGGGACAGGGTTTGGAACTGAAGCTTTCTTT. This encodes CASSSPGTGFGTEAFF.

The chain uses TRBV6-5 and TRBJ2-1; 14 bases fit TRBD2. Germline V gene data show CDR1 as MNHEY and CDR2 as SVGAGI. The CDR3 length is 15 residues. After removal of 6 bases from V and 9 bases from J, the junction contained 7 bases not matched to a gene. As DNA, the CDR3 is TGTGCCAGCAGCCAGACTAGCGGGAGGGCCCCTGAGCAGTTCTTC. This encodes CASSQTSGRAPEQFF.

Worth noting for this clone: A read error may explain this, as a much larger clone is one base away. The chain joins TRBV27 to TRBJ2-2, with unresolved D. Germline V lookup: CDR1 MNHEY, CDR2 SMNVEV (reference sequence). The germline V and J ends were trimmed by 6 bases and 0 bases, with 5 bases remaining between them. The length of the CDR3 is 13 residues. CDR3 loop: CASSPPNTGELFF. The DNA for the CDR3 is TGTGCCAGCAGCCCTCCGAACACCGGGGAGCTGTTTTTT.

The chain joins TRBV6-1 to TRBJ2-5; D gene uncertain. Germline V lookup: CDR1 MNHNS, CDR2 SASEGT. Trimming stripped 2 bases from V and 5 bases from J, with 15 bases between. CDR3 length equals 15 residues. The CDR3 here is CASSERSVGIETQYF. CDR3 DNA: TGTGCCAGCAGTGAACGTTCGGTCGGTATCGAGACCCAGTACTTC.

This sequence joins TRBV7-9 and TRBJ1-6; D unresolved. The CDR3 covers 14 residues. Trimming took off 1 base at V and 7 bases at J, with 8 bases between the two ends. Germline V gene lookup returns CDR1 SEHNR and CDR2 FQNEAQ (reference sequence). CDR3 in amino acids: CASSLVAGNSPLHF. The CDR3 DNA is TGTGCCAGCAGCTTAGTGGCAGGCAATTCACCCCTCCACTTT. The whole variable domain, remainder taken from reference TRBV7-9 and TRBJ1-6, is DTGVSQNPRHKITKRGQNVTFRCDPISEHNRLYWYRQTLGQGPEFLTYFQNEAQLEKSRLLSDRFSAERPKGSFSTLEIQRTEQGDSAMYLCASSLVAGNSPLHFGNGTRLTVT.

This chain connects TRBV5-1 to TRBJ2-3; D ambiguous. V was pared by 5 bases and J by 0 bases, with 13 bases between. Germline V gene sequence: CDR1 SGHRS, CDR2 YFSETQ. The CDR3 totals 15 residues. The CDR3 reads CASRELSISTDTQYF. The CDR3 coding sequence is TGCGCCAGCAGGGAACTATCGATTAGCACAGATACGCAGTATTTT.